The 29 T cell receptor beta chains below come from one sample, sequenced in a study of T-cell reconstitution after alpha-beta-depleted transplantation in children. Researchers prepared the TCRbeta library using unique molecular identifiers, the study reports. TCRdb independently ran MiXCR on the PCR reads; one entry per CDR3 protein. The table has fewer than 700,000 distinct CDR3 sequences, approximately 12% seen once. The material was PBMCs, mostly from graft donor cells, obtained 360 days after TCRalphabeta/CD19-depleted stem cell transplant. All receptors come from a male patient under 18 who had a stem cell transplant for acute myeloid leukemia, so the T cells may come from the graft donor.

This clonotype was seen more than once but under ten times. V is TRBV18 and J is TRBJ2-7, with a weak D call TRBD1 (5 bases). The V gene lost 2 bases and the J gene lost 0 bases, with 11 bases spanning the gap. Germline loops: CDR1 KGHSH, CDR2 LQKENI. CDR3 size: 15 residues. This CDR3 reads CASSPISQGSYEQYF. The CDR3 DNA is TGTGCCAGCTCACCAATAAGTCAGGGCTCCTACGAGCAGTACTTC. The full variable domain, with the rest looked up from reference TRBV18 and TRBJ2-7, is NAGVMQNPRHLVRRRGQEARLRCSPMKGHSHVYWYRQLPEEGLKFMVYLQKENIIDESGMPKERFSAEFPKEGPSILRIQQVVRGDSAAYFCASSPISQGSYEQYFGPGTRLTVT.

The rearrangement uses TRBV2 and TRBJ2-2; D gene uncertain. V was clipped by 6 bases and J by 4 bases, with 12 bases between them. Looked up from germline, CDR1 is SNHLY and CDR2 is FYNNEI. CDR3 size: 14 residues. The CDR3 spells CASRLSSGTGELFF. The DNA of the CDR3 is TGTGCCAGCAGGCTAAGTTCGGGCACCGGGGAGCTGTTTTTT.

The sample holds a few counts of this clonotype. V is TRBV3-1 and J is TRBJ1-6, with 8 nucleotides matching TRBD1. The germline gives CDR1 LGHDT, CDR2 YNNKEL (reference sequence). Losses at the gene ends were 0 bases for V and 6 bases for J; bases not matched to a gene: 4. CDR3 length: 16 amino acids. The CDR3 protein is CASSQDLTGVNSPLHF. The CDR3 region has the DNA TGTGCCAGCAGCCAAGATCTGACAGGGGTTAATTCACCCCTCCACTTT.

This clonotype turned up a few times. Being one base from a much bigger clone, this may be a read error. This rearrangement joins TRBV2 to TRBJ2-6; D may match TRBD1 or TRBD2 (6 bases each). Per germline, CDR1 SNHLY and CDR2 FYNNEI. The CDR3 sequence is 19 residues long. Trimming took off 11 bases at V and 4 bases at J, with 30 bases between the two ends. The chain's CDR3 is CACCLGRGGTLSGANVLTF. The CDR3 nucleotides are TGTGCCTGCTGTTTAGGGAGAGGGGGGACTCTTAGCGGGGCCAACGTCCTGACTTTC.

This clonotype has only a few counts. J is TRBJ2-1 and V is TRBV6-2 or TRBV6-3; tentative D call: TRBD1 (6 bases). This CDR3 comprises 15 residues. Germline V gives CDR1 MNHEY, CDR2 SVGEGT. V lost 2 bases to trimming and J lost 0 bases, with 8 bases between them. CDR3 in amino acids: CASSYQGFSYNEQFF. As DNA, the CDR3 is TGTGCCAGCAGTTACCAGGGGTTCTCCTACAATGAGCAGTTCTTC.

This clonotype showed up just a few times. The V gene is TRBV28, the J gene TRBJ1-1, with D possibly matching TRBD1 (6 bases). The germline V gene has CDR1 MDHEN and CDR2 SYDVKM. CDR3 length: 14 amino acids. V lost 4 bases and J lost 5, with 14 bases in between. CDR3 coding DNA: TGTGCCAGCAGTTCGACAGGTCGGAGGACTGAAGCTTTCTTT. The encoded protein is CASSSTGRRTEAFF. Combining the CDR3 with reference TRBV28 and TRBJ1-1 gives the whole variable domain DVKVTQSSRYLVKRTGEKVFLECVQDMDHENMFWYRQDPGLGLRLIYFSYDVKMKEKGDIPEGYSVSREKKERFSLILESASTNQTSMYLCASSSTGRRTEAFFGQGTRLTVV.

Ten or more counts support this clonotype. The chain employs TRBV12-3 or TRBV12-4 and TRBJ2-1, with TRBD2 identical over 8 bases. CDR3 length equals 19 residues. The V and J ends lost 5 bases and 5 bases, in that order; junction bases with no gene match: 20. Here the CDR3 reads CASSSPPPWGLEGNNEQFF. The CDR3 DNA reads as TGTGCCAGCAGTAGTCCTCCTCCTTGGGGACTAGAGGGGAACAATGAGCAGTTCTTC.

This clonotype was seen more than once but under ten times. The J gene is TRBJ2-3, the V gene TRBV29-1; maybe TRBD2 (7 bases). The CDR3 loop spans 16 amino acids. Germline V gives CDR1 SQVTM, CDR2 ANQGSEA. The V gene lost 7 bases and the J gene lost 1 base, with 21 bases spanning the gap. The CDR3 DNA sequence: TGCAGCGCCGCGGATGGGAGGGGGGCAGGCACAGATACGCAGTATTTT. Translation: CSAADGRGAGTDTQYF.

This clonotype has ten or more counts. The V gene is TRBV28, the J gene TRBJ2-7; D possibly corresponds to TRBD1 (5 bases). Germline-derived CDR1 and CDR2 are MDHEN and SYDVKM. The CDR3 runs to 14 residues. The V gene lost 7 bases and the J gene lost 2 bases, with 15 bases spanning the gap. CDR3 nucleotide sequence: TGTGCCAGCACTCGTCCTCGGACACCCTACGAGCAGTACTTC. As protein: CASTRPRTPYEQYF.

The chain recombines TRBV3-1 with TRBJ2-2, with 10 nucleotides matching TRBD1. Trimming took 7 bases from V and 4 from J; bases not matched to a gene: 9. The CDR3 has 16 residues. In germline, CDR1 is LGHDT, CDR2 YNNKEL (reference sequence). CDR3 nucleotide sequence: TGTGCCAGCACCGACAGGGGGCCGGAGGGCACCGGGGAGCTGTTTTTT. Protein sequence: CASTDRGPEGTGELFF.

This clonotype was seen many times. The chain recombines TRBV28 with TRBJ1-6; D is uncertain. Germline-derived CDR1 and CDR2 are MDHEN and SYDVKM. V dropped 5 bases and J dropped 9 bases, with 14 bases sitting between them. The CDR3 is made up of 14 amino acids. The CDR3 nucleotides read TGTGCCAGCAGTCCGTCGGGGAGCGGTTCACCCCTCCACTTT. As protein: CASSPSGSGSPLHF.

This sequence joins TRBV29-1 and TRBJ2-5, with 7 bases that match TRBD1. This CDR3 region has 13 residues. With 3 bases clipped from V and 5 bases from J, the junction kept 6 bases outside the gene matches. The germline V gene encodes CDR1 SQVTM and CDR2 ANQGSEA. The CDR3 is CSVEGRGWETQYF. The CDR3 bases are TGCAGCGTTGAGGGCAGGGGGTGGGAGACCCAGTACTTC.

This clonotype was observed at least ten times. The V call is TRBV10-3, the J call TRBJ2-2, with D uncertain. This CDR3 is 16 amino acids long. Trimming cost V 2 bases and J 6 bases, with 16 bases left between them. Germline-derived CDR1 and CDR2 are ENHRY and SYGVKD. The chain's CDR3 is CAISELAGLWPGELFF. CDR3 DNA: TGTGCCATCAGTGAGCTGGCAGGCCTATGGCCCGGGGAGCTGTTTTTT.

In its sample, this clonotype was seen many times. The germline gene is not matched at one end of the junction; a read error may be the cause. The CDR3 DNA sequence: TGTGCCAGCAGTTTAGAACAGGGGGCAAATATTAGGAACTTC. The encoded protein is CASSLEQGANIRNF. V is TRBV12-3 or TRBV12-4 and J is TRBJ2-7, with 9 bases fitting TRBD1. The CDR3 totals 14 residues.

This clonotype was counted at least ten times. The V gene is TRBV3-1, the J gene TRBJ2-1; the match to TRBD2 covers 16 bases. CDR1 and CDR2 from the germline V gene are LGHDT and YNNKEL (reference sequence). J lost 7 bases, V lost 4 bases, and 13 bases had no gene match. This CDR3 contains 19 residues. CDR3 coding DNA: TGTGCCAGCAGCCGAACGGGACTAGCGGGAGGGCCCTATCTGAATGAGCAGTTCTTC. It encodes CASSRTGLAGGPYLNEQFF.

V and J are TRBV20-1 and TRBJ2-7, with D maybe TRBD1 (5 bases). The CDR3 has 14 residues. V gave up 5 bases and J gave up 7 bases, with 21 bases separating them. CDR1 DFQATT and CDR2 SNEGSKA come from the germline V gene (reference sequence). CDR3 DNA: TGCAGTGCTTCCGTGATTGTGGCAGGGAAAGAGCAGTACTTC. It is translated as CSASVIVAGKEQYF.

In this sample, this clonotype turned up many times. The chain couples TRBV7-9 to TRBJ2-5; D possibly matches TRBD1 or TRBD2 (5 bases each). Germline CDR1 SEHNR, CDR2 FQNEAQ (reference sequence). V was clipped by 1 base and J by 3 bases, with 6 bases between them. This CDR3 has 13 residues. The chain's CDR3 is CASSLGGKETQYF. In DNA form, the CDR3 reads TGTGCCAGCAGCTTAGGGGGGAAAGAGACCCAGTACTTC.

The chain is built from TRBV20-1 and TRBJ2-1; 7 bases are a match to TRBD1. Germline V CDR1 and CDR2: DFQATT, SNEGSKA (reference sequence). The CDR3 is 14 residues long. The ends lost 6 bases at V and 5 bases at J; junction bases unmatched: 10. The CDR3 bases are TGCAGTGCCCTCGGGACAGATTATAACAATGAGCAGTTCTTC. Its protein product is CSALGTDYNNEQFF.

This clonotype was detected only a few times. This chain links TRBV27 with TRBJ2-3; the D is unclear. Germline V CDR1 and CDR2: MNHEY, SMNVEV (reference sequence). The CDR3 is 13 amino acids. Between the trimmed V and J ends, which lost 1 base and 2 bases, there was a span of 4 bases. In nucleotides, the CDR3 is TGTGCCAGCAGTTTATTGAACACAGATACGCAGTATTTT. Its protein product is CASSLLNTDTQYF.

This clonotype was observed a few times. A read error may account for a junction end that differs from germline. This chain links TRBV20-1 with TRBJ2-7; the D gene could be TRBD1 or TRBD2 (5 bases each). This CDR3 has 11 residues. The germline V gene has CDR1 DFQATT and CDR2 SNEGSKA (reference sequence). The CDR3 coding sequence is TGCAGTGTAGATTTCGGGACCGCGGAGGACTTC. It specifies CSVDFGTAEDF.

V gene TRBV14 combines with J gene TRBJ2-7; D is perhaps TRBD2 (6 bases). V lost 0 bases to trimming and J lost 4 bases, with 16 bases between them. The CDR3 covers 16 residues. Germline-derived CDR1 and CDR2 are SGHDN and FVKESK. The CDR3 sequence: CASSQDFGRAWYEQYF. The CDR3 coding sequence is TGTGCCAGCAGCCAAGATTTCGGGAGAGCATGGTACGAGCAGTACTTC.

This clonotype appeared a few times. The chain carries TRBV29-1 and TRBJ2-7; weak D call: TRBD1 (5 bases). The CDR3 has 16 amino acids. Germline values: CDR1 SQVTM, CDR2 ANQGSEA. V lost 0 bases and J 1 base, leaving 16 bases between the germline ends. CDR3 sequence (DNA): TGCAGCGTTGAAGAGGGGCCGAAGGGTAGGTCCTACGAGCAGTACTTC. This translates into CSVEEGPKGRSYEQYF.

V is TRBV12-3 or TRBV12-4 and J is TRBJ2-7; no clear D. This CDR3 contains 14 residues. The V end was cut by 3 bases, the J end by 2 bases, with 11 bases between. The CDR3 sequence: CASSFHWVAYEQYF. CDR3 DNA: TGTGCCAGCAGTTTCCACTGGGTAGCCTACGAGCAGTACTTC.

This clonotype was seen only a few times. The CDR3 nucleotides read TGTGCCAGCAGCCTTATCCGCGACGAGCAGTACTTC. This sequence encodes CASSLIRDEQYF. V usage is TRBV12-3 or TRBV12-4 and J usage is TRBJ2-7, with no clear D. The ends were cut back, 6 bases at V and 5 bases at J, with 11 bases in the middle. This CDR3 has 12 amino acids.

The chain employs TRBV5-1 and TRBJ2-7, with a tentative D call TRBD2 (6 bases). With 3 bases removed from V and 3 bases from J, the gap between germline ends came to 13 bases. The CDR3 runs 14 residues. Germline CDR1 is SGHRS and CDR2 is YFSETQ. The CDR3 bases are TGCGCCAGCAGCTCCCCGATGCGGGGCTACGAGCAGTACTTC. The encoded protein is CASSSPMRGYEQYF. The full variable domain, its missing parts supplied by reference TRBV5-1 and TRBJ2-7, is KAGVTQTPRYLIKTRGQQVTLSCSPISGHRSVSWYQQTPGQGLQFLFEYFSETQRNKGNFPGRFSGRQFSNSRSEMNVSTLELGDSALYLCASSSPMRGYEQYFGPGTRLTVT.

This clonotype was seen a few times. CDR3 sequence: CSASSQPGTHQGETQYF. Here the CDR3 DNA reads TGCAGTGCCTCTTCGCAGCCGGGGACACACCAGGGTGAGACCCAGTACTTC. J is TRBJ2-5 and V is TRBV20-1; tentatively, D is TRBD1 (6 bases). There are 17 residues in the CDR3. Germline V gene data show CDR1 as DFQATT and CDR2 as SNEGSKA (reference sequence). V lost 6 bases to trimming and J lost 5 bases, with 28 bases between them.

This chain links TRBV20-1 with TRBJ2-7, with 7 bases matching TRBD2. The germline V gene has CDR1 DFQATT and CDR2 SNEGSKA (reference sequence). The CDR3 is 19 residues long. V gave up 0 bases and J gave up 1 base; unmatched junction bases: 18. The CDR3 spells CSARDVRRAGPMVSYEQYF. CDR3 nucleotides: TGCAGTGCTAGAGATGTTCGGCGAGCGGGGCCAATGGTTTCCTACGAGCAGTACTTC.

Regarding this clonotype: Its ends do not fully match the called genes, so a read error is possible. The rearrangement joins TRBV11-3 to TRBJ2-3; 9 bases are shared with TRBD1. The CDR3 covers 14 residues. The germline V gene has CDR1 SGHNT and CDR2 YENEEA. CDR3 amino acids: CAGSWDRGTDTQYF. DNA of the CDR3: TGTGCCGGCAGCTGGGACAGGGGCACAGATACGCAGTATTTT.

At least ten counts were recorded for this clonotype. The gene calls are TRBV29-1 and TRBJ2-1; D is possibly TRBD2 (5 bases). Per the germline V gene, CDR1 is SQVTM and CDR2 is ANQGSEA. V was cut by 2 bases and J by 3 bases, with 11 bases left in between. The length of the CDR3 is 14 residues. DNA of the CDR3: TGCAGCGTTGAAAGGGAGCCCAGCTACAATGAGCAGTTCTTC. Translated, it gives CSVEREPSYNEQFF.